The 19 T cell receptor beta chains presented below share a single source sample, sequenced in a study of CXCR3-negative and CXCR3-positive naive CD8 T cells. General study results and limits: CXCR3-positive naive cells carried more hydrophobic TRB CDR3s than CXCR3-negative naive cells did.

No antigen is known for these receptors. UMI-labeled TRB cDNA libraries were prepared by 5' RACE. TCRdb processed the 5' RACE reads again and assigns one entry to each CDR3 protein, with no DNA. The listing records 140,000 to 150,000 distinct CDR3 sequences. The sequenced sample consisted of naive CXCR3+ CD8+ T cells from blood. Stated subset: CD45RO-CCR7+CD27+CD95- naive CD8+ T cells expressing CXCR3 (TNR3+). These TCRs come from a human donor in good health. Some clones in this sample may be carry-over from other donors' samples.

V gene TRBV4-3 combines with J gene TRBJ2-1; TCRdb outputs TRBD2, but without DNA this stays unchecked. Germline values: CDR1 LGHNA, CDR2 YSLEER. This CDR3 has 17 residues. The CDR3 sequence is CASSRTLAGGSYNEQFF.

J is TRBJ2-5 and V is TRBV28; checking the TCRdb D call of TRBD1 is not possible without DNA. CDR1 and CDR2 from the germline V gene are MDHEN and SYDVKM. The CDR3 runs 12 residues. The CDR3 here is CAVGDLQETQYF.

V gene TRBV12-3 or TRBV12-4 combines with J gene TRBJ2-1; no DNA is available, so the TRBD2 call from TCRdb remains unchecked. This CDR3 has 16 amino acids. CDR3 region: CASSRGLAGAGDEQFF.

This chain links TRBV7-9 with TRBJ2-2; TCRdb outputs TRBD1, but without DNA this stays unchecked. Germline V gene sequence: CDR1 SEHNR, CDR2 FQNEAQ (reference sequence). The CDR3 is 20 residues long. CDR3 residues: CASSPVRGQVKKANTGELFF.

The chain couples TRBV11-2 to TRBJ2-7; checking the TCRdb D call of TRBD2 is not possible without DNA. CDR3 length: 13 residues. Germline V gives CDR1 SGHAT, CDR2 FQNNGV. The CDR3: CASSLGTFYEQYF.

This chain links TRBV10-3 with TRBJ1-1; TCRdb calls TRBD1, which cannot be checked without DNA. CDR1 ENHRY and CDR2 SYGVKD come from the germline V gene. The CDR3 is 13 amino acids. The CDR3 spells CAIGGPLNTEAFF.

The chain is built from TRBV6-6 and TRBJ2-5; TCRdb proposes TRBD2, but this gene call is untestable without DNA. CDR1 is MNHNY and CDR2 is SVGAGI in the germline V gene (reference sequence). The CDR3 loop spans 14 amino acids. The CDR3 protein is CASSPALAVETQYF.

The chain recombines TRBV10-3 with TRBJ2-1; as DNA is missing, the TRBD1 call by TCRdb cannot be tested. CDR1 is ENHRY and CDR2 is SYGVKD in the germline V gene. This CDR3 comprises 14 residues. CDR3 in amino acids: CAISAGTGMYEQFF.

The rearrangement links TRBV7-9 to TRBJ2-1; TCRdb indicates TRBD2, and absent DNA this call remains unverified. The CDR3 consists of 15 residues. Germline V lookup: CDR1 SEHNR, CDR2 FQNEAQ (reference sequence). CDR3 loop: CASNSLGTSGDEQFF.

This chain links TRBV28 with TRBJ2-7. CDR1 is MDHEN, CDR2 SYDVKM, per germline. The length of the CDR3 is 11 residues. The CDR3: CASSFVSEQYF.

This chain joins TRBV5-1 and TRBJ1-1; the D call from TCRdb, TRBD1, cannot be confirmed without DNA. Germline loops: CDR1 SGHRS, CDR2 YFSETQ. The CDR3 consists of 12 residues. The chain's CDR3 is CASQGTDTEAFF.

The V call is TRBV9, the J call TRBJ1-1; with no DNA, the TCRdb D assignment of TRBD1 cannot be verified. The CDR3 has 15 residues. CDR1 SGDLS and CDR2 YYNGEE come from the germline V gene. The CDR3 region is CASSVGDRPNTEAFF.

The chain carries TRBV5-8 and TRBJ2-2; TCRdb selects TRBD1, and the lack of DNA leaves this call unchecked. CDR3 length: 15 amino acids. From germline, CDR1 is SGHTS and CDR2 YDEGEE. The CDR3 protein is CASSLGGIESGELFF.

The V gene is TRBV7-9, the J gene TRBJ2-3; the D gene TCRdb calls, TRBD1, cannot be checked with no DNA. Germline V lookup: CDR1 SEHNR, CDR2 FQNEAQ (reference sequence). The CDR3 runs to 15 residues. CDR3 loop: CASTAPGTSTDTQYF.

The gene calls are TRBV14 and TRBJ2-7; TCRdb's assignment of TRBD2 cannot be checked, as there is no DNA. Germline lookup yields CDR1 SGHDN and CDR2 FVKESK. The CDR3 length is 15 residues. The CDR3 here is CASSQLLAGVGEQYF.

The chain uses TRBV15 and TRBJ2-1. This CDR3 spans 15 amino acids. Per germline, CDR1 LNHNV and CDR2 YYDKDF (reference sequence). This CDR3 is CATSREGSSYNEQFF.

V usage is TRBV5-5 and J usage is TRBJ2-1; lacking DNA, the TRBD2 call made by TCRdb goes unchecked. Germline lookup yields CDR1 SGHKS and CDR2 YYEKEE (reference sequence). CDR3 size: 15 residues. This CDR3 reads CASSLYPRAFDEQFF.

This chain joins TRBV15 and TRBJ2-1; no DNA is available, so the TRBD1 call from TCRdb remains unchecked. The CDR3 consists of 15 residues. CDR1 and CDR2 (germline): LNHNV, YYDKDF (reference sequence). CDR3 loop: CATSGTGTTYNEQFF.

The gene calls are TRBV29-1 and TRBJ2-1; TCRdb designates TRBD1, a call that cannot be tested without DNA. Germline CDR1 SQVTM, CDR2 ANQGSEA. The CDR3 spans 16 residues. CDR3 loop: CSVEGRDGATHNEQFF.